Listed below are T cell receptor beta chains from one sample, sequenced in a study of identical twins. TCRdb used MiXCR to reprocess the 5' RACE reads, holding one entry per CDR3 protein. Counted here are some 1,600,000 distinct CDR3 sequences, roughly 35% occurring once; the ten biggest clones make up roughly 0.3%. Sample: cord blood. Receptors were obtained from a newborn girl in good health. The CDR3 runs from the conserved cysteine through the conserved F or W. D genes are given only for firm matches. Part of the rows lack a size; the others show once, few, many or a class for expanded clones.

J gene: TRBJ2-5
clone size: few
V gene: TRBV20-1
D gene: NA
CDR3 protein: CSAREDVGTQYF
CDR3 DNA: TGCAGTGCTAGAGAAGATGTAGGGACCCAGTACTTC

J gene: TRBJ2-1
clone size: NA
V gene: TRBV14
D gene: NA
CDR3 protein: CASSLKHLWSRGSYDEQFF
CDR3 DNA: TGTGCCAGCAGCCTAAAACACCTATGGTCTAGAGGATCCTACGATGAGCAGTTCTTC

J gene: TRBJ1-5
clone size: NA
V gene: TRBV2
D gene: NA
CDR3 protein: CASSGRQNQPQHF
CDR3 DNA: TGTGCCAGCAGTGGACGACAGAATCAGCCCCAGCATTTT

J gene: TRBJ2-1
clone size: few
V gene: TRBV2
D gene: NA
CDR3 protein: CASKLGAYNEQFF
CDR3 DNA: TGTGCCAGCAAACTAGGGGCCTACAATGAGCAGTTCTTC

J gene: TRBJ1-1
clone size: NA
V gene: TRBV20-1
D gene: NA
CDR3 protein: CSAEGPTEAFF
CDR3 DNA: TGCAGTGCCGAAGGACCGACTGAAGCTTTCTTT

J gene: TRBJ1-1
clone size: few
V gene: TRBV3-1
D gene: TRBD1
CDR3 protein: CASSQVFDRATEAFF
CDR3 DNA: TGTGCCAGCAGCCAAGTTTTCGACAGGGCAACTGAAGCTTTCTTT

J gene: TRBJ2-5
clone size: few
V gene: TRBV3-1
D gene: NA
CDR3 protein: CASSQGVTEQETQYF
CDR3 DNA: TGTGCCAGCAGCCAAGGGGTCACAGAACAAGAGACCCAGTACTTC

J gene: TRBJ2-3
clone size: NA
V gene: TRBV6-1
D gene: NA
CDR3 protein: CASGRTPSTDTQYF
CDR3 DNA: TGTGCCAGCGGTCGCACCCCTAGCACAGATACGCAGTATTTT

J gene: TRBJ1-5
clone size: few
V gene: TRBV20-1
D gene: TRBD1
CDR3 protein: CSAIRQGSNQPQHF
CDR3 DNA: TGCAGTGCTATAAGACAGGGTAGTAATCAGCCCCAGCATTTT

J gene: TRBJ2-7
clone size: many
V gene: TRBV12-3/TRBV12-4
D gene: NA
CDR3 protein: CASSSDGTSYEQYF
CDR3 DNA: TGTGCCAGCAGTTCGGACGGGACATCCTACGAGCAGTACTTC

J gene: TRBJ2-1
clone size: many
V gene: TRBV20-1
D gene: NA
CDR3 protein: CSARATRTVLEQFF
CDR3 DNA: TGCAGTGCTAGAGCTACCAGGACAGTCCTTGAGCAGTTCTTC

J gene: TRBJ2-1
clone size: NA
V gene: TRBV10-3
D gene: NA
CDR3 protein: CAIGEETQFF
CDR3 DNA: TGTGCCATCGGTGAAGAGACCCAGTTCTTC

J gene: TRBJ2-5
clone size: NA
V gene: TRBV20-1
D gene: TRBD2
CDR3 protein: CSASLAGGKETQYF
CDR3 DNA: TGCAGTGCTAGCCTAGCGGGGGGGAAAGAGACCCAGTACTTC

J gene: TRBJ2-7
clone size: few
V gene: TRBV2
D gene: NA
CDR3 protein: CASSRLVSYEQYF
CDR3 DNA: TGTGCCAGCAGCCGACTCGTCTCCTACGAGCAGTACTTC

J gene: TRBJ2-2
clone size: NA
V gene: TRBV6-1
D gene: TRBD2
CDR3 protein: CASSPMTSRNTGELFF
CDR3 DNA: TGTGCCAGCAGTCCCATGACTAGCCGGAACACCGGGGAGCTGTTTTTT

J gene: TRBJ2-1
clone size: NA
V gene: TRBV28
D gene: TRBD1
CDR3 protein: CATRTGGWNEQFF
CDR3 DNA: TGTGCCACCCGGACAGGGGGCTGGAATGAGCAGTTCTTC

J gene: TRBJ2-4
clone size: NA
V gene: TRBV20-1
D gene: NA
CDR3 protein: CSASATATQYF
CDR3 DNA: TGCAGTGCTAGTGCTACGGCTACCCAGTACTTC

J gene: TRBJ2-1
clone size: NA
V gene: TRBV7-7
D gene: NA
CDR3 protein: CASSLVVAPYNEQFF
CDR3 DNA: TGTGCTAGCAGCTTAGTGGTAGCCCCCTACAATGAGCAGTTCTTC

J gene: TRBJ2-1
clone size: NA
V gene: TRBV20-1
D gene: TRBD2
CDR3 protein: CSASSGRTNEQFF
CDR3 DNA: TGCAGTGCCAGTAGCGGGAGGACGAATGAGCAGTTCTTC

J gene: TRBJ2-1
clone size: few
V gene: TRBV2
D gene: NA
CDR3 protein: CASTLDPSNEQFF
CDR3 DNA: TGTGCCAGCACACTAGATCCCTCTAATGAGCAGTTCTTC

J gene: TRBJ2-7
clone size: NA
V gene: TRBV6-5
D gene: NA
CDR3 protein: CASSYSPPTGYNEQYF
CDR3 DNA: TGTGCCAGCAGTTACTCTCCTCCCACGGGCTACAATGAGCAGTACTTC

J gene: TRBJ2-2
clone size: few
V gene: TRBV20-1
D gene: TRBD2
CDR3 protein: CSARGLANTGELFF
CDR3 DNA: TGCAGTGCTCGGGGACTAGCCAACACCGGGGAGCTGTTTTTT

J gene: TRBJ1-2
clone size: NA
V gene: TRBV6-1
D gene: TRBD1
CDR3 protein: CASSEWRDRGRGSYGYTF
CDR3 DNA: TGTGCCAGCAGTGAATGGCGGGACAGGGGGCGCGGGTCCTATGGCTACACCTTC

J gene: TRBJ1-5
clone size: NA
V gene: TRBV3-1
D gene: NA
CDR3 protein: CASSAHDSNQPQHF
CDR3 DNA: TGTGCCAGCAGCGCCCACGATAGCAATCAGCCCCAGCATTTT

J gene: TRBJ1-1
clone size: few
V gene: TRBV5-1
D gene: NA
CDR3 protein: CASSPSSGMNTEAFF
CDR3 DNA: TGCGCCAGCAGCCCCTCATCGGGCATGAACACTGAAGCTTTCTTT

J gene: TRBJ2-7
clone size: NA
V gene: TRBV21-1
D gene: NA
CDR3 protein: CASSKKLAGGSYEQYF
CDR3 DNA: TGTGCCAGCAGCAAAAAACTAGCGGGGGGCTCCTACGAGCAGTACTTC

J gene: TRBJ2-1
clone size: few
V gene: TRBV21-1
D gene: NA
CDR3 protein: CASSKVPSGISSYNEQFF
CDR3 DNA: TGTGCCAGCAGCAAAGTTCCTAGCGGGATCAGCTCCTACAATGAGCAGTTCTTC

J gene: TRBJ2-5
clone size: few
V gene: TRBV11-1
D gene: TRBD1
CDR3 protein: CASSLVSDREETQYF
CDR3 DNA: TGTGCCAGCAGCTTAGTATCAGACAGGGAAGAGACCCAGTACTTC

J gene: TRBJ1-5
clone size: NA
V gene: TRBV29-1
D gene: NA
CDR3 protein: CSVGTDSNRPQHF
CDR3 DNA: TGCAGCGTTGGGACAGACAGCAATCGGCCCCAGCATTTT

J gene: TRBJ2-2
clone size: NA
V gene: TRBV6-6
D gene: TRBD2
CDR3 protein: CASSYSRTSGPGELFF
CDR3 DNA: TGTGCCAGCAGTTACTCCAGGACTAGCGGTCCCGGGGAGCTGTTTTTT

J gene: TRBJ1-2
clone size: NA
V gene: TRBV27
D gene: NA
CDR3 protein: CASSFKAGSYGYTF
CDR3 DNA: TGTGCCAGCAGTTTTAAGGCAGGAAGCTATGGCTACACCTTC

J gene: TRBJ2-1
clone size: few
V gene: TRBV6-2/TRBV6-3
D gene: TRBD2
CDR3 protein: CASSNGGLAGIYNEQFF
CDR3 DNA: TGTGCCAGCAGTAACGGCGGACTAGCGGGGATATACAATGAGCAGTTCTTC

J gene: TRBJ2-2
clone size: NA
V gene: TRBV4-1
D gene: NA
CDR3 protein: CASRPIGRTGELFF
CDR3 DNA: TGCGCCAGCAGGCCTATAGGTCGCACCGGGGAGCTGTTTTTT

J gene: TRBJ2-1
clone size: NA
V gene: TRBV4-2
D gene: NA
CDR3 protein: CASSPHLTLAPYNEQFF
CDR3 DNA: TGTGCCAGCAGCCCCCATCTGACGCTAGCACCCTACAATGAGCAGTTCTTC

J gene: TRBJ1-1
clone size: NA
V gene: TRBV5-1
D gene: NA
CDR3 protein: CASSLRLGDVSTEAFF
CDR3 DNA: TGCGCCAGCAGCTTGCGCTTGGGGGACGTGTCCACTGAGGCTTTCTTT

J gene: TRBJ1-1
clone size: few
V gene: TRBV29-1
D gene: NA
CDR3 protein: CSVGGGRTEAFF
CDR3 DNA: TGCAGCGTTGGCGGGGGGCGCACTGAAGCTTTCTTT

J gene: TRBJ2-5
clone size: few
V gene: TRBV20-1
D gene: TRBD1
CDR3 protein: CSALLTQGAETQYF
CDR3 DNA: TGCAGTGCTCTGTTAACACAGGGGGCAGAGACCCAGTACTTC

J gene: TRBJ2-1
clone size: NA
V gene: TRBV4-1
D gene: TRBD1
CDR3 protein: CASSGTVTYNEQFF
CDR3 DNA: TGCGCCAGCAGCGGGACAGTCACCTACAATGAGCAGTTCTTC

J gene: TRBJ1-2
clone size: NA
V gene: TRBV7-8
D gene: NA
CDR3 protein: CASKGREASGYTF
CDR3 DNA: TGTGCCAGCAAAGGCAGGGAGGCAAGTGGCTACACCTTC

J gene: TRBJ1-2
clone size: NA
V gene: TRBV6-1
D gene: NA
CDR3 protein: CASSEGTFNYGYTF
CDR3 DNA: TGTGCCAGCAGTGAGGGGACATTTAACTATGGCTACACCTTC

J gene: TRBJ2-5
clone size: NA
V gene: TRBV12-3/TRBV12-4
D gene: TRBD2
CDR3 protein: CASRTGTTVYNEQYF
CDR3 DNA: TGTGCCAGCAGGACCGGGACTACGGTCTACAATGAGCAGTACTTC

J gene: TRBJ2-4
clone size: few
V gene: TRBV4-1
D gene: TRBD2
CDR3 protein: CASSQGLSGGALAKNIQYF
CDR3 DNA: TGCGCCAGCAGCCAAGGCCTTAGCGGGGGGGCCCTAGCCAAAAACATTCAGTACTTC

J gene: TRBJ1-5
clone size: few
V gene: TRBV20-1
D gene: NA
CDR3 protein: CSARQLKWPQHF
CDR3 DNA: TGCAGTGCCAGACAGCTAAAATGGCCCCAGCATTTT

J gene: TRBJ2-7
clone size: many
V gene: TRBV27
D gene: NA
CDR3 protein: CASRSGSYEQYF
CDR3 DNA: TGTGCCAGCCGAAGCGGCTCCTACGAGCAGTACTTC

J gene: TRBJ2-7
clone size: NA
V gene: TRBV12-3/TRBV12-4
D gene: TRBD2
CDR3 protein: CASSPRTSFPHEQYF
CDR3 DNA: TGTGCCAGCAGTCCAAGGACTAGCTTCCCCCACGAGCAGTACTTC

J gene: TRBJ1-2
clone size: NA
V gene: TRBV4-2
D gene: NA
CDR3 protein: CASSQEGTAGYGYTF
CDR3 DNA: TGTGCCAGCAGCCAAGAGGGGACTGCAGGGTATGGCTACACCTTC

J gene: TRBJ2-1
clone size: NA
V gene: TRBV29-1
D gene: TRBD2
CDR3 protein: CSVEGTSTSGDNEQFF
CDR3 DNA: TGCAGCGTTGAAGGAACATCTACTAGCGGGGACAATGAGCAGTTCTTC

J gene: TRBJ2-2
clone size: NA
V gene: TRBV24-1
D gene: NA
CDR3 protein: CATSDPRGVSGELFF
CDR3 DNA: TGTGCCACCAGTGACCCCAGGGGTGTAAGCGGGGAGCTGTTTTTT

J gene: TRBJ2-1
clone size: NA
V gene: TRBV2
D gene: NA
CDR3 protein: CASSEQGGYYNEQFF
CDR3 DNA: TGTGCCAGCAGTGAACAGGGCGGGTATTACAATGAGCAGTTCTTC

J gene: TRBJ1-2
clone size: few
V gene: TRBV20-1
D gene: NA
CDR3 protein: CSARDRDYTF
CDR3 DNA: TGCAGTGCTAGAGACCGGGACTACACCTTC

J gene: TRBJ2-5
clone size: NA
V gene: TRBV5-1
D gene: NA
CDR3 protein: CASSLTYLIRFRVEETQYF
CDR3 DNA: TGCGCCAGCAGCTTGACGTATCTTATTCGCTTCAGGGTAGAAGAGACCCAGTACTTC

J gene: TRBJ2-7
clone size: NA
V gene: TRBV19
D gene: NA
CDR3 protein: CASSISQGHEQYF
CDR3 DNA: TGTGCCAGTAGTATAAGTCAGGGTCACGAGCAGTACTTC

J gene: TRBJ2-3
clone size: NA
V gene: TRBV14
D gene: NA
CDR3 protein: CASSQLPLAASTDTQYF
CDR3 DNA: TGTGCCAGCAGCCAACTCCCACTAGCCGCTAGCACAGATACGCAGTATTTT

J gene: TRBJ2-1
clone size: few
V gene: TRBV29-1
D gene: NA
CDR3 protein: CSVERQPASREQFF
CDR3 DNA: TGCAGCGTTGAAAGACAACCGGCTTCAAGGGAGCAGTTCTTC

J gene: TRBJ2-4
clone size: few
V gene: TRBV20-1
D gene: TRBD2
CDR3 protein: CSAMGGIAKNIQYF
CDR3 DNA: TGCAGTGCTATGGGGGGGATAGCCAAAAACATTCAGTACTTC

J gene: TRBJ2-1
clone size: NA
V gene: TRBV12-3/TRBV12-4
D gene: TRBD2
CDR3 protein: CASSPSISGSENEQFF
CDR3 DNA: TGTGCCAGCAGCCCCTCAATCAGCGGGAGCGAGAATGAGCAGTTCTTC

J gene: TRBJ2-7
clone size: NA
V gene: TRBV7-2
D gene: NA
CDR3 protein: CASSLSRLASHEQYF
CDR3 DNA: TGTGCCAGCAGCTTAAGTCGGCTAGCAAGCCACGAGCAGTACTTC

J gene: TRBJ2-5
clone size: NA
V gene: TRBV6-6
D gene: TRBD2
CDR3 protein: CASSYPNPGLGNETQYF
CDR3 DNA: TGTGCCAGCAGTTACCCTAACCCGGGACTAGGTAACGAGACCCAGTACTTC

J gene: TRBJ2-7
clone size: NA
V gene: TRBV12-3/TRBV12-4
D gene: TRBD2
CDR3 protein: CASSLRGTSGGLYEQYF
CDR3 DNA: TGTGCCAGCAGTTTAAGGGGGACTAGCGGGGGGCTCTACGAGCAGTACTTC

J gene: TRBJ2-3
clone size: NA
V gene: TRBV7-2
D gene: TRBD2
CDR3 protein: CASSLVGTSGRAWDTQYF
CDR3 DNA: TGTGCCAGCAGCTTAGTGGGGACTAGCGGGAGGGCCTGGGATACGCAGTATTTT